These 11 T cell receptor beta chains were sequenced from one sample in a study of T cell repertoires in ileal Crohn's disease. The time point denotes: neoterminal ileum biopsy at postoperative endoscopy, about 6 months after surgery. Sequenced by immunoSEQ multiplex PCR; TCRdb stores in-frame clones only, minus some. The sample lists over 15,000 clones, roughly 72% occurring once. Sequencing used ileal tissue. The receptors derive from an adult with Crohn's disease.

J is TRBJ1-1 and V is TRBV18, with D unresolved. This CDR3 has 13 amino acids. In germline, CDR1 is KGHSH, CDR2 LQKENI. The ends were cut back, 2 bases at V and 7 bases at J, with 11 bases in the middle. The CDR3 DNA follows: TGTGCCAGCTCACCATGGCAGGAGGATGAAGCTTTCTTT. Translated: CASSPWQEDEAFF.

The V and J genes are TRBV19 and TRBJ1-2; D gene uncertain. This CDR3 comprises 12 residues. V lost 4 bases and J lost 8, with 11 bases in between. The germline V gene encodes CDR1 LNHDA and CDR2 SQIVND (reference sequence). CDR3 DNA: TGTGCCAGTAGTAATCGGGATCGAGGCTACACCTTC. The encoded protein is CASSNRDRGYTF.

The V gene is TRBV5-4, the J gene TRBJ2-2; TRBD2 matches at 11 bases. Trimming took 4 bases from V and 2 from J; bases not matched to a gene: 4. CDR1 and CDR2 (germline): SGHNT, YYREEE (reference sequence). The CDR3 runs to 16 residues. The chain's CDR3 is CASSKTSGSNTGELFF. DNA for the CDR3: TGTGCCAGCAGCAAAACTAGCGGGAGTAACACCGGGGAGCTGTTTTTT.

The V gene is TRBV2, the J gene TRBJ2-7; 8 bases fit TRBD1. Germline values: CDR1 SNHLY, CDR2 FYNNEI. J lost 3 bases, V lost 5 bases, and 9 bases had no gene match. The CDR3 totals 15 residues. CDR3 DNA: TGTGCCAGCAGTTTCTCCGGGACAGGATACTACGAGCAGTACTTC. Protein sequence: CASSFSGTGYYEQYF.

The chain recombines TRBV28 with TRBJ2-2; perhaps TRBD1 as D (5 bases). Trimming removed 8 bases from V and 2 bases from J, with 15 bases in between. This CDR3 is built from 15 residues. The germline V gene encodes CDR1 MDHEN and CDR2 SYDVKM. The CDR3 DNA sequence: TGTGCCAGCCAGTATCCAGGGATAAACACCGGGGAGCTGTTTTTT. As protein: CASQYPGINTGELFF.

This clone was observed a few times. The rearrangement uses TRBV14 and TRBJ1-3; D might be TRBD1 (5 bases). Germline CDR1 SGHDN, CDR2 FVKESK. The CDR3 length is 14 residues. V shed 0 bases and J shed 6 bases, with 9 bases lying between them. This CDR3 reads CASSQEGRVNTIYF. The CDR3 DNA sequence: TGTGCCAGCAGCCAAGAGGGCAGGGTAAACACCATATATTTT.

Here the CDR3 DNA reads TGTGCCAGCAGTTCACAGGGTTGGAACTATGGCTACACCTTC. Protein product: CASSSQGWNYGYTF. The rearrangement joins TRBV28 to TRBJ1-2; D perhaps matches TRBD1 (6 bases). Looked up from germline, CDR1 is MDHEN and CDR2 is SYDVKM. This CDR3 is built from 14 residues. V was trimmed by 4 bases and J by 2 bases, leaving 11 bases between them.

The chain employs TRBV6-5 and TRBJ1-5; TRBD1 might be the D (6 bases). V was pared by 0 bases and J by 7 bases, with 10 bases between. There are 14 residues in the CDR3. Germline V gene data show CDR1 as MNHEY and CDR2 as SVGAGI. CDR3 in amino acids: CASSYSRGNQPQHF. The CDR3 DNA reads TGTGCCAGCAGTTACTCGAGGGGGAACCAGCCCCAGCATTTT.

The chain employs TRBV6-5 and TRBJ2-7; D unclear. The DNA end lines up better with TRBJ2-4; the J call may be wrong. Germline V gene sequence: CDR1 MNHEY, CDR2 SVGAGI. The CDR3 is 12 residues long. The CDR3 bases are TGTGCCAGCAGTGAAGATCGGGACATTCAGTACTTC. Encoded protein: CASSEDRDIQYF.

CDR3 coding DNA: TGTGCCAGCAGTATCTCCGGGACAGCCATCTATGGCTACACCTTC. It translates to CASSISGTAIYGYTF. The chain carries TRBV2 and TRBJ1-2, with 7 nucleotides matching TRBD1. J gave up 4 bases and V 5 bases, and 10 bases lay outside the gene matches. Per germline, CDR1 SNHLY and CDR2 FYNNEI. This CDR3 comprises 15 residues.

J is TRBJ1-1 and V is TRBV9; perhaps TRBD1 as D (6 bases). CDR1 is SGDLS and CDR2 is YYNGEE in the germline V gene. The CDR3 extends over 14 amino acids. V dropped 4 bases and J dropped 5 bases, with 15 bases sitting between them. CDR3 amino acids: CASSSEAQGTEAFF. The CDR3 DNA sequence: TGTGCCAGCAGCTCAGAGGCACAGGGAACTGAAGCTTTCTTT.